This T cell receptor (beta chain) was sequenced in a study of T-cell memory formation after mild COVID-19. Study overall: TCR clusters were mostly confined to one donor each.

A single record per CDR3 protein comes from TCRdb applying MiXCR to the 5' RACE reads. The profile shows 100,000 to 150,000 distinct CDR3 sequences, over 15% of them singletons. This receptor was identified in a man younger than 35 who had mild COVID-19 (a few samples of this study predate the infection). Cell type and time point are not known. Sequencing was done on a sample of PBMCs or a T cell subset sorted from them (not recorded which).

As DNA, the CDR3 is TGCGCCAGCAGCTTCGGACAGGGAAGCTACACCTTC. Encoded protein: CASSFGQGSYTF. This sequence joins TRBV5-1 and TRBJ1-2, with 8 bases lining up with TRBD1. Germline loops: CDR1 SGHRS, CDR2 YFSETQ. The J segment lost 9 bases and the V segment lost 2 bases, leaving 3 bases of the junction unmatched. CDR3 size: 12 residues.